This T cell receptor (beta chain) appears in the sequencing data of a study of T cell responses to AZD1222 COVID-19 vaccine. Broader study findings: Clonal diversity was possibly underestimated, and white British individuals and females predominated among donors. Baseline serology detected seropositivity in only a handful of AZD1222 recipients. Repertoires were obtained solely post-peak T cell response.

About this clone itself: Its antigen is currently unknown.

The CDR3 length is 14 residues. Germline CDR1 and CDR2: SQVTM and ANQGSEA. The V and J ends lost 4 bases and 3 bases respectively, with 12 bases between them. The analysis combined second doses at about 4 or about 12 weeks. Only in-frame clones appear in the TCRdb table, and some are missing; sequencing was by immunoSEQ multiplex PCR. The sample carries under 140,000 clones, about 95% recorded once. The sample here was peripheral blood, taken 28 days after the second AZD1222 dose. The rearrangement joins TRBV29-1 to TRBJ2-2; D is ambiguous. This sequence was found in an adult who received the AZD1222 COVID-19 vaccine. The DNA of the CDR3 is TGCAGCGTTGTAGGCGTTTACCACACCGGGGAGCTGTTTTTT. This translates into CSVVGVYHTGELFF.